This passage covers 15 T cell receptor beta chains from one sample sequenced in a study of sequential checkpoint blockade in melanoma. The treatment is: randomized to nivolumab then ipilimumab (arm A) or the reverse (arm B). Sequencing used immunoSEQ multiplex PCR; TCRdb keeps in-frame clones, though not all of them. The sample contains several thousand clones, approximately 30% of which appear only once. The sample was tumor tissue (inferred from file names), taken from a patient given nivolumab and ipilimumab in sequence. All receptors come from a human donor with melanoma.

This clone showed up many times. The chain has TRBV6-8 and TRBJ1-1; TRBD1 matches at 9 bases. Germline CDR1 and CDR2: MNHGY and SAAAGT. The CDR3 is 14 amino acids. Trimming removed 5 bases from V and 5 bases from J; junction bases left unmatched: 6. DNA for the CDR3: TGTGCCAGCAGTCCGACAGGGGGTAGGACTGAAGCTTTCTTT. Protein: CASSPTGGRTEAFF.

This clone was observed a few times. The genes are TRBV9 and TRBJ2-7; no clear D. Trimming shortened V by 4 bases and J by 3 bases, and 14 bases separated the two germline ends. Germline CDR1 reads SGDLS; CDR2 reads YYNGEE. The CDR3 loop spans 14 amino acids. The CDR3 coding sequence is TGTGCCAGCAGCCCCGAGATGTGGGGCTACGAGCAGTACTTC. As protein: CASSPEMWGYEQYF. Drawing the rest from reference TRBV9 and TRBJ2-7, the complete variable domain is DSGVTQTPKHLITATGQRVTLRCSPRSGDLSVYWYQQSLDQGLQFLIQYYNGEERAKGNILERFSAQQFPDLHSELNLSSLELGDSALYFCASSPEMWGYEQYFGPGTRLTVT.

This clone was recorded a few times. V and J are TRBV5-1 and TRBJ2-5; 13 bases line up with TRBD2. The germline gives CDR1 SGHRS, CDR2 YFSETQ. With V trimmed by 0 bases and J by 5 bases, 4 bases remained unmatched. CDR3 length: 16 amino acids. The CDR3 DNA reads as TGCGCCAGCAGCTTGGCCGGGACTAGCGGGAAGGAGACCCAGTACTTC. Translated, it gives CASSLAGTSGKETQYF.

This chain joins TRBV5-1 and TRBJ2-1, with 10 bases fitting TRBD2. The CDR3 totals 16 residues. Germline V gives CDR1 SGHRS, CDR2 YFSETQ. Trimming took 1 base from V and 8 from J; bases not matched to a gene: 9. The CDR3 here is CASSLPTSGRSDEQFF. The CDR3 nucleotides are TGCGCCAGCAGCTTGCCGACTAGCGGGCGTAGCGATGAGCAGTTCTTC.

Only a few counts were recorded for this clone. The V and J genes are TRBV6-8 and TRBJ2-7; 7 bases line up with TRBD2. Germline V CDR1 and CDR2: MNHGY, SAAAGT. The CDR3 has 15 residues. Trimming at V came to 0 bases and at J to 2 bases, leaving 4 bases not matched to a gene. The CDR3: CASSYSRGSPYEQYF. The CDR3 DNA follows: TGTGCCAGCAGTTACTCGCGGGGGTCCCCCTACGAGCAGTACTTC.

The rearrangement uses TRBV19 and TRBJ1-5; D not resolved. The CDR3 sequence is 13 residues long. Per germline, CDR1 LNHDA and CDR2 SQIVND (reference sequence). With 5 bases removed from V and 4 bases from J, the gap between germline ends came to 9 bases. For the CDR3, the DNA is TGTGCCAGTAGTGACACTTTTAATCAGCCCCAGCATTTT. Amino acids: CASSDTFNQPQHF.

The chain couples TRBV11-3 to TRBJ2-2; 12 bases agree with TRBD2. Germline assignment: CDR1 SGHNT and CDR2 YENEEA. V was clipped by 3 bases and J by 4 bases; unmatched bases: 3. This CDR3 is built from 16 residues. CDR3 amino acids: CASSLPSGGGTGELFF. CDR3 bases: TGTGCCAGCAGCTTGCCTAGCGGGGGGGGCACCGGGGAGCTGTTTTTT.

The V and J genes are TRBV19 and TRBJ1-3; no reliable D call. There are 16 residues in the CDR3. Deletions cut 5 bases from V and 0 bases from J, with 14 bases between. The germline V gene has CDR1 LNHDA and CDR2 SQIVND (reference sequence). The CDR3 bases are TGTGCCAGTAGTCCCGGACTCCTTAGCTCTGGAAACACCATATATTTT. Translated, it gives CASSPGLLSSGNTIYF. The full variable domain, in which reference TRBV19 and TRBJ1-3 provide the parts outside the CDR3, is DGGITQSPKYLFRKEGQNVTLSCEQNLNHDAMYWYRQDPGQGLRLIYYSQIVNDFQKGDIAEGYSVSREKKESFPLTVTSAQKNPTAFYLCASSPGLLSSGNTIYFGEGSWLTVV.

This clone was found a few times. The chain uses TRBV28 and TRBJ1-5; no clear D. In germline, CDR1 is MDHEN, CDR2 SYDVKM. CDR3 length: 14 residues. V dropped 2 bases and J dropped 4 bases, with 9 bases sitting between them. The CDR3 bases are TGTGCCAGCAGTTTAGGATCCGTTAATCAGCCCCAGCATTTT. Translation: CASSLGSVNQPQHF.

The rearrangement uses TRBV18 and TRBJ1-1, with D tentatively TRBD1 (5 bases). V lost 2 bases, J lost 4 bases, and 14 bases lay in between. Per the germline V gene, CDR1 is KGHSH and CDR2 is LQKENI. CDR3 length equals 15 residues. The CDR3 sequence: CASSPGQGAITEAFF. CDR3 bases: TGTGCCAGCTCACCAGGTCAGGGTGCGATCACTGAAGCTTTCTTT.

This clone has more than one count but fewer than ten. The rearrangement uses TRBV28 and TRBJ2-7, with D perhaps matching TRBD1 or TRBD2 (5 bases each). The germline V and J ends were trimmed by 1 base and 2 bases, with 9 bases remaining between them. The V gene's germline CDR1 is MDHEN and CDR2 SYDVKM. The CDR3 is 14 amino acids. The DNA of the CDR3 is TGTGCCAGCAGTTTATCCGGGGACCCCTACGAGCAGTACTTC. This sequence encodes CASSLSGDPYEQYF.

This chain links TRBV19 with TRBJ1-2, with TRBD1 matching 8 bases. V dropped 4 bases and J dropped 6; count of bases not matched to a gene: 4. This CDR3 has 13 residues. Germline assignment: CDR1 LNHDA and CDR2 SQIVND (reference sequence). The CDR3 DNA sequence: TGTGCCAGTAGTACGGACAGGGCGCATGGCTACACCTTC. Translated, it gives CASSTDRAHGYTF.

V and J are TRBV19 and TRBJ2-1, with 12 bases that match TRBD2. Germline V gene sequence: CDR1 LNHDA, CDR2 SQIVND (reference sequence). This CDR3 is 20 amino acids long. V shed 5 bases, J shed 12 bases, and the junction held 26 bases outside the gene matches. CDR3 region: CASSPSGRDLTQGRDPGQFF. The DNA of the CDR3 is TGTGCCAGTAGTCCTAGCGGGAGGGATTTAACTCAGGGCAGGGACCCGGGGCAGTTCTTC.

At least ten counts were recorded for this clone. The chain uses TRBV11-3 and TRBJ2-5; 9 bases agree with TRBD2. J was trimmed by 10 bases and V by 1 base; bases with no gene match: 10. Germline CDR1 reads SGHNT; CDR2 reads YENEEA. This CDR3 has 15 residues. Here the CDR3 reads CASSLGAGGTGDQYF. CDR3 nucleotide sequence: TGTGCCAGCAGCTTAGGAGCGGGAGGTACAGGGGACCAGTACTTC. Full variable domain (outside the CDR3, taken from reference TRBV11-3 and TRBJ2-5): EAGVVQSPRYKIIEKKQPVAFWCNPISGHNTLYWYLQNLGQGPELLIRYENEEAVDDSQLPKDRFSAERLKGVDSTLKIQPAELGDSAVYLCASSLGAGGTGDQYFGPGTRLLVL.

The rearrangement joins TRBV19 to TRBJ1-2, with 8 bases aligning to TRBD1. Looked up from germline, CDR1 is LNHDA and CDR2 is SQIVND (reference sequence). The CDR3 has 13 residues. V shed 4 bases, J shed 6 bases, and the junction held 4 bases outside the gene matches. The chain's CDR3 is CASSRSTGDGYTF. For the CDR3, the DNA is TGTGCCAGTAGTAGGTCGACAGGGGATGGCTACACCTTC.